There are a few counts of the clone carrying this T cell receptor (beta chain). Its specificity is not known. This sample is part of a study of vaccination and CD4 T cells after COVID-19. Scientists ran DNA taken from cultured CD4+ T cells through the Oncomine TCR Beta short-read assay for sequencing. TCRdb called the PCR reads again in MiXCR, with one record for every CDR3 protein. The sample lists around 4,500 distinct CDR3 sequences, under 75% occurring once. This CDR3 contains 14 residues. Germline assignment: CDR1 MNHEY and CDR2 SVGAGI. The germline V and J ends were trimmed by 0 bases and 10 bases, with 15 bases remaining between them. Treatment described: roughly ten-day PBMC culture with coronavirus spike peptide pools or control peptides (ViraFEST assay). Before the COVID-19 pandemic (2011-2018), CD4+ T cells were obtained from the unexposed donor. Peptide pool stimulation in ViraFEST expanded antigen-specific T cells, whose TCRs were then sequenced.

The gene calls are TRBV6-5 and TRBJ1-1; D might be TRBD1 (5 bases). Sequences were obtained from CD4+ T cells from blood, cultured in vitro. This TCR derives from a human donor in good health. As DNA, the CDR3 is TGTGCCAGCAGTTACTCTGTACCGACAGCGGGAGCTTTCTTT. It is translated as CASSYSVPTAGAFF.